This T cell receptor (beta chain) is from a study of blood T cell repertoires in COVID-19 (dated by TCRdb to about 2020). As for the study more broadly: Collaborator samples came from the United States, Italy and Spain and covered acute and convalescent phases of COVID-19. The prospective study material was composed of cDNA or gDNA derived from T cells, B-cell-depleted T cells, or PBMCs. Subjects who had been exposed to COVID-19, were actively infected with it, or had recovered from it provided the deeply sampled blood TCRbeta repertoires that made up the dataset. The repertoires were released in a freely available public database intended as a resource for research on the immune response to SARS-CoV-2. The samples were drawn from the first 160 participants of the ongoing ImmuneRACE study and from some 1,300 subjects provided by 6 global collaborators. Nearly every sample came with metadata listing a de-identified subject ID, COVID-19 status, age in years and sex. Where available, HLA class I and class II types were taken from metadata supplied by the sample provider and were not determined by assay-based typing.

What the work shows at the level of the full study, not this receptor alone: The quantity of clinical and demographic metadata differed by source and by participant and was supplied without curation.

A few counts support this clone. Which antigen it targets is not known. No base quality values were provided; no much bigger clone lies one nucleotide off. TCRbeta CDR3 regions were amplified from genomic DNA by means of the immunoSEQ Assay, a bias-controlled multiplex PCR. The authors' pipeline ran thus. The number of nucleated cells in each sample was estimated from the amplification of reference gene primers within the assay. To quantify the absolute abundance of each unique TCRbeta CDR3 rearrangement, sequence reads were collapsed and filtered. For each sample, productive Simpson clonality was calculated as the square root of Simpson's diversity index over productive rearrangements. TCRdb retrieved this table from immuneACCESS and kept in-frame rearrangements only. Not all clones are present; in checked studies, unresolved V genes account for under half, and no reason is known for the remainder. V, J and clone size are taken as reported in that table, and D and trimming were inferred from the DNA itself. Across this sample there are 250,000 to 300,000 clones, with approximately 83% seen only once. More than 9.5% of the sample is in the top ten clones.

Inclusive of the bounding cysteine and phenylalanine, the CDR3 is 16 residues long. Just the 48-base CDR3 DNA is kept, in frame starting at base 1. The collaborating institutions used their own protocols to collect whole blood in K2EDTA tubes. Collaborator samples were shipped for TCRbeta analysis as frozen whole blood, isolated PBMCs, or DNA extracted from either sample type. This receptor was identified in a woman in her seventies with acute or convalescent COVID-19. The chain is encoded by TRBV21-1 joined to TRBJ2-3; the table's D call of TRBD2 was not tested on the DNA. TRBV21-1 is noted as a pseudogene. The sample comprised peripheral blood. The CDR3 here reads CASSKGLAGTTDTQYF. The nucleotide sequence is given as TGTGCCAGCAGCAAAGGACTAGCGGGCACCACAGATACGCAGTATTTT.